Shown below are 19 T cell receptor beta chains from a single sample sequenced in a study of blood T cell repertoires in COVID-19. Assay: immunoSEQ multiplex PCR; the TCRdb copy retains only in-frame clones and omits some. The sample carries hundreds of thousands of clones, approximately 88% recorded once. The sample was peripheral blood. The source of these receptors is a woman aged 25 to 39 with COVID-19, enrolled during active disease.

This chain uses TRBV19 with TRBJ1-2; 7 bases are shared with TRBD1. With V trimmed by 5 bases and J by 8 bases, 14 bases remained unmatched. Germline V gene lookup returns CDR1 LNHDA and CDR2 SQIVND (reference sequence). The CDR3 is 15 amino acids. In DNA form, the CDR3 reads TGTGCCAGTAGTTTCCCGCGACAGGGTGCTAGGGGCTACACCTTC. This sequence encodes CASSFPRQGARGYTF. Using reference TRBV19 and TRBJ1-2 for the parts outside the CDR3, the full variable domain is DGGITQSPKYLFRKEGQNVTLSCEQNLNHDAMYWYRQDPGQGLRLIYYSQIVNDFQKGDIAEGYSVSREKKESFPLTVTSAQKNPTAFYLCASSFPRQGARGYTFGSGTRLTVV.

This chain connects TRBV6-5 to TRBJ2-7, with 9 positions matching TRBD1. V trimming: 11 bases; J trimming: 7 bases; junction bases outside the gene matches: 12. In germline, CDR1 is MNHEY, CDR2 SVGAGI. There are 13 residues in the CDR3. CDR3 sequence: CASTGTGTGEQYF. The CDR3 DNA reads TGTGCCTCTACCGGGACAGGGACGGGGGAGCAGTACTTC.

This chain links TRBV7-8 with TRBJ1-2, with TRBD1 identical over 8 bases. CDR1 is SGHVS and CDR2 is FQNEAQ in the germline V gene. The CDR3 has 13 residues. V gave up 1 base and J gave up 7 bases; unmatched junction bases: 2. CDR3 bases: TGTGCCAGCAGCTTAGACAGGGGGTCTGGCTACACCTTC. This gives the protein CASSLDRGSGYTF. The full variable domain, with the rest looked up from reference TRBV7-8 and TRBJ1-2, is GAGVSQSPRYKVAKRGQDVALRCDPISGHVSLFWYQQALGQGPEFLTYFQNEAQLDKSGLPSDRFFAERPEGSVSTLKIQRTQQEDSAVYLCASSLDRGSGYTFGSGTRLTVV.

The J gene is TRBJ2-3, the V gene TRBV19, with 10 bases lining up with TRBD2. The CDR3 covers 17 residues. The V segment lost 6 bases and the J segment 0 bases; nucleotides outside the gene matches: 9. Germline values: CDR1 LNHDA, CDR2 SQIVND (reference sequence). The chain's CDR3 is CASSWGTAGGSTDTQYF. The CDR3 bases are TGTGCCAGTAGCTGGGGGACAGCGGGAGGGAGCACAGATACGCAGTATTTT.

This sequence joins TRBV15 and TRBJ2-5; 10 positions match TRBD1. This CDR3 contains 14 residues. Losses at the gene ends were 3 bases for V and 5 bases for J; bases not matched to a gene: 3. The germline gives CDR1 LNHNV, CDR2 YYDKDF (reference sequence). This CDR3 reads CATSRGQGLETQYF. The DNA for the CDR3 is TGTGCCACCAGCAGGGGACAGGGGTTGGAGACCCAGTACTTC. Together with reference TRBV15 and TRBJ2-5, the CDR3 gives the full variable domain: DAMVIQNPRYQVTQFGKPVTLSCSQTLNHNVMYWYQQKSSQAPKLLFHYYDKDFNNEADTPDNFQSRRPNTSFCFLDIRSPGLGDTAMYLCATSRGQGLETQYFGPGTRLLVL.

The chain has TRBV1 and TRBJ2-7; the table's D call, TRBD2, was not checked against the DNA. TRBV1 is reported as a pseudogene. This CDR3 is built from 14 residues. CDR3 DNA sequence: TGCACCAGCAGCCACCGAGGTAGGCTCTACGAGCAGTACGTC. Translating gives CTSSHRGRLYEQYV.

The chain links TRBV2 to TRBJ1-4; D possibly corresponds to TRBD1 (5 bases). Germline V gene lookup returns CDR1 SNHLY and CDR2 FYNNEI. Trimming stripped 10 bases from V and 0 bases from J, with 24 bases between. The CDR3 consists of 18 residues. CDR3 in DNA: TGTGCCACCGCCGGGCCCCTACACAGGCACGCAACTAATGAAAAACTGTTTTTT. Encoded protein: CATAGPLHRHATNEKLFF.

The V gene is TRBV11-2, the J gene TRBJ2-1; unclear D gene. The V and J ends lost 0 bases and 12 bases respectively, with 15 bases between them. The length of the CDR3 is 14 residues. Germline V gene sequence: CDR1 SGHAT, CDR2 FQNNGV. The CDR3 DNA sequence: TGTGCCAGCAGCTTAGATGGTCTGAGTTACTGGCAGTTCTTC. This gives the protein CASSLDGLSYWQFF.

Notes on this clone: Other DNA sequences in the same sample also yield this CDR3. This sequence joins TRBV7-2 and TRBJ2-5; D is unresolved. Germline V CDR1 and CDR2: SGHTA, FQGNSA. The CDR3 totals 11 residues. With 3 bases removed from V and 5 bases from J, the gap between germline ends came to 4 bases. CDR3 sequence (DNA): TGTGCCAGCAGCTTCCGGGAGACCCAGTACTTC. Translating gives CASSFRETQYF.

V and J are TRBV28 and TRBJ1-1; 7 bases map to TRBD1. Trimming at V came to 5 bases and at J to 2 bases, leaving 5 bases not matched to a gene. The CDR3 is made up of 14 amino acids. Germline V CDR1 and CDR2: MDHEN, SYDVKM. The DNA of the CDR3 is TGTGCCAGCAGTAGACAGGGTCCTAACACTGAAGCTTTCTTT. Translated, it gives CASSRQGPNTEAFF.

This clone was counted once. The chain carries TRBV15 and TRBJ1-4, with TRBD1 as a possible D gene (6 bases). Trimming took 6 bases from V and 0 from J, leaving 17 bases between them. The CDR3 covers 17 residues. Looked up from germline, CDR1 is LNHNV and CDR2 is YYDKDF (reference sequence). The CDR3: CATRSRGGITTNEKLFF. The CDR3 DNA is TGTGCCACCAGATCGAGGGGGGGGATAACAACTAATGAAAAACTGTTTTTT.

The chain employs TRBV28 and TRBJ1-2, with D possibly being TRBD1 (5 bases). CDR3 length: 12 residues. The V gene lost 6 bases and the J gene lost 3 bases, with 8 bases spanning the gap. Germline V gene data show CDR1 as MDHEN and CDR2 as SYDVKM. The CDR3 DNA is TGTGCCAGCAGGGGAGGGGACTATGGCTACACCTTC. Translation gives CASRGGDYGYTF.

The chain recombines TRBV5-5 with TRBJ1-5; 8 bases align to TRBD1. V shed 4 bases and J 4 bases; nucleotides not matched to a gene: 10. The CDR3 has 16 residues. Germline CDR1 is SGHKS and CDR2 is YYEKEE (reference sequence). CDR3 sequence reads: CASSRSIRQGNQPQHF. CDR3 sequence (DNA): TGTGCCAGCAGCCGATCTATCCGACAGGGGAATCAGCCCCAGCATTTT.

The chain combines TRBV6-1 with TRBJ2-7; 9 nucleotides line up with TRBD1. Germline values: CDR1 MNHNS, CDR2 SASEGT. The CDR3 contains 17 residues. V was pared by 4 bases and J by 7 bases, with 17 bases of the junction left unmatched. Here the CDR3 reads CASSAGSGTGHGFEQYF. CDR3 coding DNA: TGTGCCAGCAGTGCCGGATCCGGGACAGGGCATGGATTTGAGCAGTACTTC.

The chain uses TRBV7-2 and TRBJ2-5; D gene uncertain. Trimming left V 2 bases short and J 0 bases short, with 10 bases between. Germline V gives CDR1 SGHTA, CDR2 FQGNSA. CDR3 length: 15 amino acids. In DNA form, the CDR3 reads TGTGCCAGCAGCTTAACGGCAGCGTACCAAGAGACCCAGTACTTC. This translates into CASSLTAAYQETQYF.

CDR3 sequence (DNA): TGTGCCAGCAGCGTAGGCAGGTACCAAGAGACCCAGTACTTC. This translates into CASSVGRYQETQYF. This chain links TRBV9 with TRBJ2-5; D unresolved. Germline V lookup: CDR1 SGDLS, CDR2 YYNGEE. V lost 0 bases to trimming and J lost 0 bases, with 6 bases between them. The CDR3 loop spans 14 amino acids.

This clone was seen a single time. The chain is built from TRBV6-2 or TRBV6-3 and TRBJ2-1; D is perhaps TRBD1 (5 bases). Germline values: CDR1 MNHEY, CDR2 SVGEGT. V was cut by 3 bases and J by 3 bases, with 9 bases left in between. CDR3 length: 14 residues. The CDR3 protein is CASSYPQGYNEQFF. DNA of the CDR3: TGTGCCAGCAGTTATCCTCAGGGCTACAATGAGCAGTTCTTC.

This CDR3 reads CASSPDRGWSVTGELFF. For the CDR3, the DNA is TGCGCCAGCAGCCCCGACAGGGGCTGGTCGGTAACCGGGGAGCTGTTTTTT. This chain uses TRBV5-1 with TRBJ2-2; 8 bases fit TRBD1. Germline loops: CDR1 SGHRS, CDR2 YFSETQ. The J segment lost 5 bases and the V segment lost 4 bases, leaving 13 bases of the junction unmatched. The CDR3 extends over 17 amino acids.

This clone came up a few times. The chain is built from TRBV19 and TRBJ1-5; D not certain. This CDR3 is built from 13 residues. Trimming took off 7 bases at V and 2 bases at J, with 9 bases between the two ends. In germline, CDR1 is LNHDA, CDR2 SQIVND (reference sequence). CDR3 sequence: CASMSLGNQPQHF. CDR3 bases: TGTGCCAGTATGAGTCTGGGCAATCAGCCCCAGCATTTT.